The next 23 T cell receptor beta chains were all read from a single sample in a study of blood T cell repertoires in COVID-19. Assay: immunoSEQ multiplex PCR; the TCRdb copy retains only in-frame clones and omits some. Among approximately 80,000 clones listed, roughly 76% were seen once. Sequenced material: peripheral blood. The receptors stem from a man aged 70-80 years with active or convalescent COVID-19.

The sample holds a few counts of this clone. V is TRBV19 and J is TRBJ1-5; a possible D gene is TRBD1 (6 bases). Germline CDR1 reads LNHDA; CDR2 reads SQIVND (reference sequence). This CDR3 is built from 13 residues. Trimming removed 5 bases from V and 3 bases from J, with 8 bases in between. In DNA, the CDR3 is TGTGCCAGTAGTCGGACAGCCAATCAGCCCCAGCATTTT. Translated: CASSRTANQPQHF. Together with reference TRBV19 and TRBJ1-5, the CDR3 gives the full variable domain: DGGITQSPKYLFRKEGQNVTLSCEQNLNHDAMYWYRQDPGQGLRLIYYSQIVNDFQKGDIAEGYSVSREKKESFPLTVTSAQKNPTAFYLCASSRTANQPQHFGDGTRLSIL.

This rearrangement joins TRBV28 to TRBJ2-7, with 7 nucleotides matching TRBD2. V shed 7 bases, J shed 2 bases, and the junction held 11 bases outside the gene matches. The CDR3 contains 15 residues. Per the germline V gene, CDR1 is MDHEN and CDR2 is SYDVKM. CDR3 bases: TGTGCCAGCATAAGTGCCGGCGGGGGTACCTACGAGCAGTACTTC. This codes for CASISAGGGTYEQYF. Together with reference TRBV28 and TRBJ2-7, the CDR3 gives the full variable domain: DVKVTQSSRYLVKRTGEKVFLECVQDMDHENMFWYRQDPGLGLRLIYFSYDVKMKEKGDIPEGYSVSREKKERFSLILESASTNQTSMYLCASISAGGGTYEQYFGPGTRLTVT.

The table lists this clone with a count of one. The chain joins TRBV7-9 to TRBJ1-4; D gene uncertain. The germline V gene encodes CDR1 SEHNR and CDR2 FQNEAQ (reference sequence). The CDR3 covers 14 residues. V lost 3 bases to trimming and J lost 6 bases, with 11 bases between them. CDR3 region: CASSLYGTDEKLFF. CDR3 nucleotides: TGTGCCAGCAGCTTGTACGGTACTGATGAAAAACTGTTTTTT.

The genes are TRBV7-2 and TRBJ2-1; 9 positions agree with TRBD2. The germline gives CDR1 SGHTA, CDR2 FQGNSA. CDR3 size: 15 residues. The V gene end was trimmed by 6 bases and the J gene end by 3 bases; junction bases not matched to a gene: 6. The CDR3 spells CASSREAGGYNEQFF. The DNA of the CDR3 is TGTGCCAGCAGTAGAGAAGCGGGGGGCTACAATGAGCAGTTCTTC.

This rearrangement joins TRBV19 to TRBJ1-1; a weak D match, TRBD1 (6 bases). V was shortened by 6 bases and J by 0 bases, with 14 bases between the two germline ends. The V gene's germline CDR1 is LNHDA and CDR2 SQIVND (reference sequence). The CDR3 has 15 residues. The CDR3 nucleotides are TGTGCCAGTAGGGGGGCAGCTCTTATGAACACTGAAGCTTTCTTT. Amino acid sequence: CASRGAALMNTEAFF.

The rearrangement links TRBV27 to TRBJ2-3; TRBD1 matches 9 bases. CDR1 is MNHEY, CDR2 SMNVEV, per germline (reference sequence). The CDR3 length is 15 residues. After removal of 0 bases from V and 5 bases from J, the junction contained 3 bases not matched to a gene. Here the CDR3 DNA reads TGTGCCAGCAGTTTATCGCGACAGGGGGGAGATACGCAGTATTTT. It specifies CASSLSRQGGDTQYF.

V gene TRBV4-2 combines with J gene TRBJ1-4, with 7 bases aligning to TRBD1. Trimming at V came to 2 bases and at J to 8 bases, leaving 8 bases not matched to a gene. Per germline, CDR1 LGHNA and CDR2 YNFKEQ. CDR3 length: 15 residues. Here the CDR3 reads CASSQPDRVGEKLFF. DNA for the CDR3: TGTGCCAGCAGCCAACCTGACAGGGTGGGGGAAAAACTGTTTTTT.

CDR3 protein: CASSERERGEQFF. CDR3 in DNA: TGTGCCAGCAGCGAGAGGGAGCGGGGAGAGCAGTTCTTC. The chain is built from TRBV9 and TRBJ2-1; 7 bases match TRBD2. V trimming: 3 bases; J trimming: 10 bases; junction bases outside the gene matches: 7. From germline, CDR1 is SGDLS and CDR2 YYNGEE. This CDR3 comprises 13 residues.

V and J are TRBV9 and TRBJ2-6, with TRBD2 as a possible D gene (5 bases). Looked up from germline, CDR1 is SGDLS and CDR2 is YYNGEE. V was trimmed by 3 bases and J by 2 bases, leaving 21 bases between them. This CDR3 spans 19 amino acids. The CDR3 region has the DNA TGTGCCAGCAGCGCCCACAATACCGGGATCTCTGCTGGGGCCAACGTCCTGACTTTC. Translation: CASSAHNTGISAGANVLTF.

This rearrangement joins TRBV10-2 to TRBJ1-5, with 7 positions matching TRBD1. Trimming removed 6 bases from V and 3 bases from J; junction bases left unmatched: 5. This CDR3 region has 14 residues. The germline V gene has CDR1 WSHSY and CDR2 SAAADI. The CDR3 DNA is TGCGCCAGCAGGCCGACAGGGCTCAATCAGCCCCAGCATTTT. Protein product: CASRPTGLNQPQHF.

The CDR3 DNA reads TGTGCCAGCAGGCGCGGACCGGGACAGGGTCGGATGAACACTGAAGCTTTCTTT. This gives the protein CASRRGPGQGRMNTEAFF. The chain links TRBV28 to TRBJ1-1; 9 nucleotides align to TRBD1. Per the germline V gene, CDR1 is MDHEN and CDR2 is SYDVKM. The V and J ends lost 6 bases and 0 bases, in that order; junction bases with no gene match: 14. The CDR3 spans 18 residues.

The V gene is TRBV5-3, the J gene TRBJ2-7; 15 nucleotides match TRBD2. TRBV5-3 qualifies as an ORF whose function is uncertain. The trim removed 4 bases at V and 3 bases at J, leaving 17 bases unmatched. This CDR3 contains 20 residues. The CDR3: CARSHLPGTSGGPGLYEQYF. The CDR3 nucleotides are TGTGCCAGAAGCCACCTCCCCGGGACTAGCGGGGGGCCGGGCCTCTACGAGCAGTACTTC.

This clone appeared a few times. The J gene is TRBJ1-3, the V gene TRBV3-1 (or the pseudogene TRBV3-2); D is ambiguous. The CDR3 runs to 16 residues. Germline values: CDR1 LGHDT, CDR2 YNNKEL (reference sequence). The germline V and J ends were trimmed by 4 bases and 2 bases, with 15 bases remaining between them. This CDR3 reads CASSPNHWEPGNTIYF. The CDR3 DNA sequence: TGTGCCAGCAGCCCTAATCATTGGGAGCCTGGAAACACCATATATTTT.

The chain is built from TRBV4-2 and TRBJ2-7; 8 positions match TRBD1. Germline V gene lookup returns CDR1 LGHNA and CDR2 YNFKEQ. The CDR3 contains 14 residues. V gave up 3 bases and J gave up 5 bases; unmatched junction bases: 6. CDR3 protein: CASSQTQGEDEQYF. DNA for the CDR3: TGTGCCAGCAGCCAGACACAGGGGGAGGACGAGCAGTACTTC.

This chain connects TRBV6-5 to TRBJ2-7, with D possibly TRBD2 on 5 matching bases. Trimming removed 0 bases at V and 8 bases at J, with 11 bases between. This CDR3 contains 13 residues. Germline assignment: CDR1 MNHEY and CDR2 SVGAGI. The CDR3 DNA follows: TGTGCCAGCAGTTACTCGATTGCGGGCAAGCAGTACTTC. This codes for CASSYSIAGKQYF.

The chain carries TRBV6-5 and TRBJ1-1, with D maybe TRBD1 (5 bases). The germline gives CDR1 MNHEY, CDR2 SVGAGI. V lost 3 bases to trimming and J lost 0 bases, with 11 bases between them. The CDR3 spans 15 residues. Here the CDR3 DNA reads TGTGCCAGCAGTTATTCAGGACACCTGAACACTGAAGCTTTCTTT. This sequence encodes CASSYSGHLNTEAFF.

The chain combines TRBV7-3 with TRBJ2-1, with D possibly being TRBD1 (7 bases). The V gene lost 5 bases and the J gene lost 6 bases, with 14 bases spanning the gap. This CDR3 region has 14 residues. CDR1 is SGHTA, CDR2 FQGTGA, per germline. Here the CDR3 DNA reads TGTGCCAGCAGCCTCCAGGGGGGCTCCAATGAGCAGTTCTTC. This translates into CASSLQGGSNEQFF.

This rearrangement joins TRBV6-6 to TRBJ2-6, with D perhaps TRBD2 (5 bases). Trimming removed 5 bases at V and 0 bases at J, with 17 bases between. The CDR3 has 18 amino acids. CDR1 is MNHNY, CDR2 SVGAGI, per germline (reference sequence). Here the CDR3 reads CASSPRPSGSSGANVLTF. CDR3 nucleotides: TGTGCCAGCAGTCCACGGCCATCGGGGTCCTCTGGGGCCAACGTCCTGACTTTC.

The V gene is TRBV6-5, the J gene TRBJ1-1; a possible D gene is TRBD1 (5 bases). Germline values: CDR1 MNHEY, CDR2 SVGAGI. The CDR3 loop spans 11 amino acids. V was cut by 9 bases and J by 7 bases, with 12 bases left in between. In DNA, the CDR3 is TGTGCCAGTTACAGGTCAGGTGAAGCTTTCTTT. Protein: CASYRSGEAFF.

The rearrangement uses TRBV27 and TRBJ1-3; D is uncertain. The CDR3 runs to 17 residues. Trimming shortened V by 1 base and J by 0 bases, and 13 bases separated the two germline ends. CDR1 and CDR2 (germline): MNHEY, SMNVEV (reference sequence). The CDR3 bases are TGTGCCAGCAGTTTATTTTACCCTGGCTCCTCTGGAAACACCATATATTTT. Encoded protein: CASSLFYPGSSGNTIYF.

This clone was observed a few times. CDR3 in DNA: TGTGCCAGCAGATCCGTGGGACAGGGGAACGAGCAGTACTTC. This encodes CASRSVGQGNEQYF. The chain has TRBV2 and TRBJ2-7; 10 bases map to TRBD1. The trim removed 6 bases at V and 5 bases at J, leaving 7 bases unmatched. Germline V gives CDR1 SNHLY, CDR2 FYNNEI. This CDR3 has 14 residues.

This chain connects TRBV5-1 to TRBJ2-3; a weak D match, TRBD1 (5 bases). V shed 0 bases and J shed 1 base, with 12 bases lying between them. Germline values: CDR1 SGHRS, CDR2 YFSETQ. The CDR3 totals 16 residues. Here the CDR3 reads CASSLVSGMGTDTQYF. CDR3 nucleotides: TGCGCCAGCAGCTTGGTTTCAGGGATGGGCACAGATACGCAGTATTTT. The variable domain in full, completed from reference TRBV5-1 and TRBJ2-3, reads KAGVTQTPRYLIKTRGQQVTLSCSPISGHRSVSWYQQTPGQGLQFLFEYFSETQRNKGNFPGRFSGRQFSNSRSEMNVSTLELGDSALYLCASSLVSGMGTDTQYFGPGTRLTVL.

The chain links TRBV27 to TRBJ1-4; 7 bases are shared with TRBD1. V was clipped by 5 bases and J by 4 bases; unmatched bases: 7. CDR1 is MNHEY, CDR2 SMNVEV, per germline (reference sequence). This CDR3 region has 15 residues. The CDR3 sequence is CASSARDRFNEKLFF. The CDR3 DNA sequence: TGTGCCAGCAGTGCTCGGGACAGATTTAATGAAAAACTGTTTTTT.